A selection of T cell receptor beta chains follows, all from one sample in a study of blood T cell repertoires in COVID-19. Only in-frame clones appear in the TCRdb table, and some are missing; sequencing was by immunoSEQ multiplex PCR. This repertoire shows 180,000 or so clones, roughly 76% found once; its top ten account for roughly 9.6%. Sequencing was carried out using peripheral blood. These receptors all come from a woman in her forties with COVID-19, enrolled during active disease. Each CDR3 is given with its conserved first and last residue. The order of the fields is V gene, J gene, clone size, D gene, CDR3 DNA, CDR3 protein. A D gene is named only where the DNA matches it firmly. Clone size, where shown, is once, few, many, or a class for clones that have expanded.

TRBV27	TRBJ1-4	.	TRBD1	TGTGCCAGCAGGCGCGGGACAGGGAATGAAAAACTGTTTTTT	CASRRGTGNEKLFF
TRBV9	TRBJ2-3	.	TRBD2	TGTGCCAGCAGCCTAGCGGTTAGCACAGATACGCAGTATTTT	CASSLAVSTDTQYF
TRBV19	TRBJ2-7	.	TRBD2	TGTGCCAGTAGTAGGACTAGCTCACCCTACGAGCAGTACTTC	CASSRTSSPYEQYF
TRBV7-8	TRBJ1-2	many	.	TGTGCCAGCAGCTTAGTAGCCGGCAACTATGGCTACACCTTC	CASSLVAGNYGYTF
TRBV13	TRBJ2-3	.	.	TGTGCCAGCAGCACGAGACAGGTCCTTGGCACAGATACGCAGTATTTT	CASSTRQVLGTDTQYF
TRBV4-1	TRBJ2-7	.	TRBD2	TGCGCCAGCAGCCAAGAGGAAGCGGGAGTTTCCTACGAGCAGTACTTC	CASSQEEAGVSYEQYF
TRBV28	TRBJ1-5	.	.	TGTGCCAGCAGCTACCGGACAGCTGGTCAGCCCCAGCATTTT	CASSYRTAGQPQHF
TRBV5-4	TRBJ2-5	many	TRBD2	TGTGCCAGCAGCCCCCAAGGGACTAGCGGGAGTAGATTGGGAGAGACCCAGTACTTC	CASSPQGTSGSRLGETQYF
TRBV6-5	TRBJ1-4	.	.	TGTGCCAGCAGTCACCCCGGGGGGCAAGGAGAAAAACTGTTTTTT	CASSHPGGQGEKLFF
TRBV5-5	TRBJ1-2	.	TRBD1	TGTGCCAGCAGCCCGGCAGGGGGCTATTATGGCTACACCTTC	CASSPAGGYYGYTF
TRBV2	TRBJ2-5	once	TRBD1	TGTGCCAGCACGGGACAGAAAAAGGCGGCCCAGTACTTC	CASTGQKKAAQYF
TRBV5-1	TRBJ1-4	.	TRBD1	TGCGCCAGCAGCTTTGGGGGGACAGGGAACGAAAAACTGTTTTTT	CASSFGGTGNEKLFF
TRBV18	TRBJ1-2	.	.	TGTGCCAGCTCACCGAACCAGAATCTCTCTCCAGGCTATGGCTACACCTTC	CASSPNQNLSPGYGYTF
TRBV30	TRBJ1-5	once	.	TGTGCCTGGAGTGTAGGGACATTCATCAATCAGCCCCAGCATTTT	CAWSVGTFINQPQHF
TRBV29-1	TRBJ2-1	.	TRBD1	TGCAGCGTCCTATCGGGACAGGTTATTAAGGGTGAGCAGTTCTTC	CSVLSGQVIKGEQFF
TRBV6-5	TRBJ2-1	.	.	TGTGCCACCACTCGGTTAGGGGCAAACTTAAATGAGCAGTTCTTC	CATTRLGANLNEQFF
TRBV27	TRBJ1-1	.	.	TGTGCCAGCAGTTTTGGGGGGGCAAACACTGAAGCTTTCTTT	CASSFGGANTEAFF